The sequence of this T cell receptor beta chain was determined in a study of T cell responses to AZD1222 COVID-19 vaccine (dated by TCRdb to about 2021). Turning to the overall study: AZD1222 recipients given second doses at about 4 weeks or at about 12 weeks were pooled, since spike-specific TCR depth and breadth were not found to differ between the two schedules. TCR sequencing was performed for 230 to 250 trial participants, of whom about 200 were given two doses of AZD1222 and around 25 were given two doses of MenACWY control vaccine. Enrollment into the trials was organized by age into subgroups of 18-55, 56-69 and 70-plus years, and those subgroups contained about 160, 30 and 59 TCR-sequenced participants, respectively.

The CDR3 regions of human TCRbeta chains were analyzed by immunosequencing. The study's own analysis went as follows. Repertoire TCRs were matched against a reference library of SARS-CoV-2-specific TCRs generated with the MIRA antigen-specificity platform. Breadth was defined as the fraction of unique TCRs that were SARS-CoV-2-associated, and depth was defined as the fraction of total T cells that were SARS-CoV-2-associated. Using the MIRA data, each spike-specific TCR was assigned both to the spike region to which the TCR was reactive and to a CD4 or CD8 class. Log10-transformed breadth and depth values were compared by one-way ANOVA with Sidak's multiple comparisons tests. TCRdb's version of the immuneACCESS table is confined to in-frame rearrangements and falls short of the full clone set. An unresolved V gene accounts for under half of the shortfall where checked; the remainder is of unknown origin. That table furnishes V, J and clone size, whereas the DNA furnished D and trimming. A total of around 100,000 clones appear in this sample, around 91% of them only once. The ten biggest clones cover around 4.8% of the sample.

The germline ends are 11 bases apart after V is trimmed by 3 bases and J by 2 bases. The CDR3 runs 15 residues from the cysteine to the phenylalanine. Only CDR3 DNA remains: 45 bases, in frame from the first base. Via the germline V gene (reference sequence), CDR1 is PRHDT and CDR2 FYEKMQ. On the study overall, not on this receptor specifically: The 56-69-year group was small, and its depth increase did not reach significance, likely because of low power. Vaccine-associated CD4 TCRs spanned the whole spike protein, with dominant responses in regions 160-218 and 743-854. Because no samples from the day 14 peak response were available, repertoires could be characterized only after the peak T cell response. Participants were mostly white British, with more females than males. The authors suggested clonal diversity may have been underestimated. Conclusions about previously exposed vaccinees are limited, since just five or six AZD1222 recipients were seropositive for SARS-CoV-2 at baseline. Reportedly, almost half of the unique spike-specific TCRs recognized epitopes lying outside the regions that are mutated in the B.1.351 and B.1.1.7 variants. After two AZD1222 doses, spike-specific TCR breadth and depth were significantly higher than at day 0 and than in MenACWY recipients.

This clone was recorded a few times. The antigen this receptor binds is unknown. No quality values exist for individual bases; no much larger clone is one base distant. Sample time point, as interpreted from the label and publication: baseline before first vaccination. The vaccinee samples were drawn from two UK trials, COV001 and COV002, one of which was a single-blind randomized controlled phase 2/3 trial testing AZD1222 (ChAdOx1 nCoV-19) in healthy adults. For TCRbeta chain sequencing, PBMC samples from trial participants were taken at day 0 and at day 28 after the second dose. Here the chain combines TRBV13 and TRBJ2-1; the D gene cannot be resolved reliably. The clonotype originates from an adult in good health. Here the sequenced sample was peripheral blood, taken on day 0 of AZD1222 vaccination. DNA sequence: TGTGCCAGCAGCTTTGCAGGAAGTCCCTACAATGAGCAGTTCTTC. Translated, this is CASSFAGSPYNEQFF.